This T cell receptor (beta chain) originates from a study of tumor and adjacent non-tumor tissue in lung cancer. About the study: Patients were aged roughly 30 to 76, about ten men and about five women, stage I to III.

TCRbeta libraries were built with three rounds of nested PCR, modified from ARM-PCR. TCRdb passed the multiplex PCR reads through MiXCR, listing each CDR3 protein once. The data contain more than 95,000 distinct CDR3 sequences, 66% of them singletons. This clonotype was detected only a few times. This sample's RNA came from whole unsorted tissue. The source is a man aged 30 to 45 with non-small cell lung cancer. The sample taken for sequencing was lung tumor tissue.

This chain's CDR3 is CASSSQTEAFF. The CDR3 DNA reads TGTGCCAGCAGCTCGCAGACTGAAGCTTTCTTT. The rearrangement uses TRBV5-6 and TRBJ1-1; D is uncertain. The CDR3 spans 11 residues. Germline V gene lookup returns CDR1 SGHDT and CDR2 YYEEEE. Deletions cut 3 bases from V and 5 bases from J, with 5 bases between.